These T cell receptor beta chains were read from a single sample in a study of cytomegalovirus exposure and HLA in healthy donors. Sequencing used immunoSEQ multiplex PCR; TCRdb keeps in-frame clones, though not all of them. The profile covers about 160,000 clones, with around four fifths appearing a single time and approximately 1.3% taken by the ten largest. Sequenced material: PBMCs. The source of these receptors is a man younger than 40 in good health and CMV-seronegative. Each CDR3 is given with its conserved first and last residue. The D gene is left open where the match is weak. The size entry is marked missing in some rows and otherwise reads once, few, many or a size class.

size	length	D	V	J	CDR3	DNA
-	17	-	TRBV4-3	TRBJ1-5	CASSQVLAQSGNQPQHF	TGCGCCAGCAGCCAAGTCCTAGCACAGTCGGGCAATCAGCCCCAGCATTTT
once	14	-	TRBV4-1	TRBJ2-1	CASSQVGLHNEQFF	TGCGCCAGCAGCCAAGTTGGGCTCCACAATGAGCAGTTCTTC
-	13	-	TRBV25-1	TRBJ2-7	CASSESPFYEQYF	TGTGCCAGCAGTGAATCCCCCTTCTACGAGCAGTACTTC
-	17	-	TRBV2	TRBJ2-3	CASSKADRPVSTDTQYF	TGTGCCAGCAGCAAAGCGGACCGGCCCGTCAGCACAGATACGCAGTATTTT
-	17	TRBD1	TRBV2	TRBJ2-2	CASRLDRGISNTGELFF	TGTGCCAGCAGACTGGACAGGGGGATATCGAACACCGGGGAGCTGTTTTTT
-	15	-	TRBV27	TRBJ2-5	CASSFAGNHQETQYF	TGTGCCAGCAGTTTTGCGGGCAACCACCAAGAGACCCAGTACTTC
-	16	-	TRBV4-2	TRBJ2-7	CASSQDPAGSSYEQYF	TGTGCCAGCAGCCAAGATCCTGCGGGATCCTCCTACGAGCAGTACTTC
-	14	-	TRBV7-8	TRBJ1-5	CASSLARSNQPQHF	TGTGCCAGCAGCTTAGCGAGAAGCAATCAGCCCCAGCATTTT
-	14	-	TRBV4-1	TRBJ2-7	CASSSDTGFYEQYF	TGCGCCAGCAGCTCCGACACCGGATTCTACGAGCAGTACTTC
-	15	TRBD1	TRBV6-5	TRBJ1-5	CASSLKGDSSQPQHF	TGTGCCAGCAGTCTTAAAGGGGACAGCAGTCAGCCCCAGCATTTT
-	13	-	TRBV30	TRBJ1-2	CAWSVSRDYGYTF	TGTGCCTGGAGTGTAAGCAGGGACTATGGCTACACCTTC
-	12	-	TRBV29-1	TRBJ1-1	CSVGEGGTEAFF	TGCAGCGTTGGTGAGGGAGGCACTGAAGCTTTCTTT
-	14	-	TRBV7-7	TRBJ2-2	CASSLDTNTGELFF	TGTGCTAGCAGCTTAGATACGAACACCGGGGAGCTGTTTTTT
-	15	TRBD1	TRBV7-8	TRBJ2-1	CASSTPGQWGYEQFF	TGTGCCAGCAGCACCCCGGGACAGTGGGGGTATGAGCAGTTCTTC
few	14	TRBD2	TRBV6-5	TRBJ2-3	CASSRGGLENTQYF	TGTGCCAGCAGCCGCGGGGGGCTTGAGAATACGCAGTATTTT
-	13	-	TRBV28	TRBJ2-5	CASSLTVQETQYF	TGTGCCAGCAGTTTGACAGTTCAAGAGACCCAGTACTTC
-	12	-	TRBV19	TRBJ2-7	CASTGVGYEQYF	TGTGCCAGCACGGGGGTCGGGTACGAGCAGTACTTC
-	12	-	TRBV7-6	TRBJ2-1	CASSQQGNEQFF	TGTGCCAGCAGCCAACAGGGTAATGAGCAGTTCTTC
-	20	-	TRBV4-3	TRBJ1-4	CASSQESVATGSSLNEKLFF	TGCGCCAGCAGCCAAGAATCGGTGGCCACAGGGTCCTCTCTTAATGAAAAACTGTTTTTT
-	17	TRBD2	TRBV7-3	TRBJ2-2	CASSFGLAGGLTGELFF	TGTGCCAGCAGCTTCGGACTAGCGGGAGGGCTAACCGGGGAGCTGTTTTTT
-	15	TRBD1	TRBV5-1	TRBJ2-7	CASTSGQGQMAEQYF	TGCGCCAGCACATCTGGACAGGGGCAAATGGCCGAGCAGTACTTC
-	13	TRBD1	TRBV19	TRBJ1-1	CASRDRVNTEAFF	TGTGCCAGCCGGGACAGGGTGAACACTGAAGCTTTCTTT
-	15	-	TRBV5-8	TRBJ1-5	CASSRIDSVNQPQHF	TGTGCCAGCAGTCGTATAGACAGCGTCAATCAGCCCCAGCATTTT
-	14	-	TRBV15	TRBJ2-7	CATSRDIGGGEQYF	TGTGCCACCAGCAGAGATATCGGAGGAGGCGAGCAGTACTTC
few	14	TRBD2	TRBV11-2	TRBJ2-7	CASSLRAGEGEQYF	TGTGCCAGCAGCTTGAGAGCGGGAGAAGGCGAGCAGTACTTC
-	14	-	TRBV7-2	TRBJ1-3	CASSSDSAGNTIYF	TGTGCCAGCAGCTCGGACAGTGCCGGAAACACCATATATTTT
-	17	TRBD1	TRBV7-2	TRBJ1-5	CASSLAGTGAVNQPQHF	TGTGCCAGCAGCTTAGCGGGGACAGGGGCCGTCAATCAGCCCCAGCATTTT
-	15	-	TRBV27	TRBJ1-4	CASSLFGEIAEKLFF	TGTGCCAGCAGTTTATTTGGGGAGATTGCTGAAAAACTGTTTTTT
-	15	-	TRBV11-2	TRBJ2-5	CASSFREHEQETQYF	TGTGCCAGCAGCTTCCGGGAGCATGAGCAAGAGACCCAGTACTTC
-	10	-	TRBV6-1	TRBJ1-6	CASSEVRLHF	TGTGCCAGCAGTGAGGTGCGACTCCACTTT
-	15	TRBD2	TRBV7-3	TRBJ2-1	CASSPTSGGGHEQFF	TGTGCCAGCAGCCCCACTAGCGGGGGGGGGCATGAGCAGTTCTTC
-	15	-	TRBV9	TRBJ1-1	CASSVGAGALTEAFF	TGTGCCAGCAGCGTAGGCGCAGGCGCGCTTACTGAAGCTTTCTTT
-	15	TRBD1	TRBV9	TRBJ2-7	CASSSGTGDSYEQYF	TGTGCCAGCAGCTCAGGGACAGGGGACTCCTACGAGCAGTACTTC
-	15	TRBD2	TRBV5-4	TRBJ2-2	CASSSGRADTGELFF	TGTGCCAGCAGCAGCGGGAGGGCCGACACCGGGGAGCTGTTTTTT
once	14	-	TRBV7-8	TRBJ1-6	CASSLVDNNSPLHF	TGTGCCAGCAGCTTAGTGGACAACAATTCACCCCTCCACTTT
few	13	-	TRBV27	TRBJ2-7	CASSLLQGAEQYF	TGTGCCAGCAGTTTATTACAGGGAGCCGAGCAGTACTTC
-	15	-	TRBV2	TRBJ2-7	CASSEGQAISYEQYF	TGTGCCAGCAGTGAAGGACAGGCGATCTCCTACGAGCAGTACTTC
-	13	-	TRBV7-2	TRBJ1-1	CASKAGGSTEAFF	TGTGCCAGTAAAGCGGGGGGTAGCACTGAAGCTTTCTTT
-	15	-	TRBV14	TRBJ2-5	CASSQRSTSKETQYF	TGTGCCAGCAGCCAACGATCGACTAGTAAAGAGACCCAGTACTTC
-	13	TRBD1	TRBV10-2	TRBJ2-7	CASGLQGADEQYF	TGCGCCAGCGGACTACAGGGGGCAGACGAGCAGTACTTC
few	14	TRBD1	TRBV9	TRBJ1-4	CASSATGSNEKLFF	TGTGCCAGCAGCGCGACAGGGTCTAATGAAAAACTGTTTTTT
-	17	TRBD2	TRBV2	TRBJ2-2	CASSENRGGQGTGELFF	TGTGCCAGCAGCGAAAACCGGGGGGGGCAGGGGACCGGGGAGCTGTTTTTT
-	16	TRBD1	TRBV19	TRBJ2-1	CASSPQGQGFYNEQFF	TGTGCCAGTAGTCCCCAGGGACAGGGATTCTACAATGAGCAGTTCTTC
-	15	TRBD1	TRBV28	TRBJ1-5	CASSLWGTGDQPQHF	TGTGCCAGCAGTTTATGGGGGACAGGGGATCAGCCCCAGCATTTT
-	13	TRBD1	TRBV7-2	TRBJ1-1	CASSPGGNTEAFF	TGTGCCAGCAGCCCAGGGGGGAACACTGAAGCTTTCTTT
few	13	-	TRBV5-4	TRBJ1-1	CASSPGVKTEAFF	TGTGCCAGCAGCCCCGGGGTAAAGACTGAAGCTTTCTTT